This entry lists 4 T cell receptor beta chains sequenced from one sample in a study of blood T cell repertoires in COVID-19. The method was immunoSEQ multiplex PCR; TCRdb's version includes in-frame clones alone and lacks a portion of them. Counted here are around 130,000 clones, approximately 83% occurring once; the ten biggest clones make up 9.7%. Sequencing was done on a sample of peripheral blood. The receptors come from a middle-aged man with active or convalescent COVID-19.

This chain connects TRBV5-4 to TRBJ1-1, with TRBD1 matching 7 bases. V shed 4 bases, J shed 0 bases, and the junction held 6 bases outside the gene matches. Germline V gives CDR1 SGHNT, CDR2 YYREEE (reference sequence). The CDR3 loop spans 15 amino acids. CDR3 nucleotides: TGTGCCAGCAGCCGTGAGGGGGCCCTGAACACTGAAGCTTTCTTT. Protein: CASSREGALNTEAFF.

The CDR3 DNA is TGTGCCAGCAGTTCTGTGGGACAGCAGATGAACACTGAAGCTTTCTTT. Protein sequence: CASSSVGQQMNTEAFF. J is TRBJ1-1 and V is TRBV6-6; TRBD1 matches 7 bases. V lost 4 bases, J lost 0 bases, and 8 bases stayed unmatched. There are 16 residues in the CDR3. The germline gives CDR1 MNHNY, CDR2 SVGAGI (reference sequence).

V is TRBV11-2 and J is TRBJ2-3; 8 bases match TRBD2. The CDR3 length is 15 residues. V lost 5 bases, J lost 5 bases, and 9 bases stayed unmatched. Germline V gene sequence: CDR1 SGHAT, CDR2 FQNNGV. The CDR3 nucleotides are TGTGCCAGCAGCCCCCGAGCGGGGGCGGGAGATACGCAGTATTTT. This codes for CASSPRAGAGDTQYF.

The chain combines TRBV15 with TRBJ1-1; no clear D. This CDR3 is 15 amino acids long. CDR1 and CDR2 (germline): LNHNV, YYDKDF (reference sequence). V lost 9 bases and J 0 bases, leaving 17 bases between the germline ends. The CDR3 coding sequence is TGTGCCACAGCTCGCAACGGGGATATGAACACTGAAGCTTTCTTT. Its translation is CATARNGDMNTEAFF.